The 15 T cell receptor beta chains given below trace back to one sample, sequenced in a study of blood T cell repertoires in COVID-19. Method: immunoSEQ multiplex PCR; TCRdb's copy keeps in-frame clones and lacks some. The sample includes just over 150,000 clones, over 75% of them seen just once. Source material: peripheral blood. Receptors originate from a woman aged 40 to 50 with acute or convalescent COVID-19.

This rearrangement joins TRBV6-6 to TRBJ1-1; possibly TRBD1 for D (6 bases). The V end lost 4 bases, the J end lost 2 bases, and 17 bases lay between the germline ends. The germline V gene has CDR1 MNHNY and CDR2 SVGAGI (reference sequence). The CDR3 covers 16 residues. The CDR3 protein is CASSFPPQGRNTEAFF. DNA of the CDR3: TGTGCCAGCAGTTTCCCCCCCCAGGGGCGAAACACTGAAGCTTTCTTT.

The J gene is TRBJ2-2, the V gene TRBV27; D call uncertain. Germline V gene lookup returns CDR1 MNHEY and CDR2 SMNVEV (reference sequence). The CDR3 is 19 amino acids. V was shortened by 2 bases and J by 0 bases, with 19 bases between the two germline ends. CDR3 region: CASSLVWRPTSSNTGELFF. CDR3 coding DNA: TGTGCCAGCAGTTTAGTGTGGAGACCCACATCCTCGAACACCGGGGAGCTGTTTTTT.

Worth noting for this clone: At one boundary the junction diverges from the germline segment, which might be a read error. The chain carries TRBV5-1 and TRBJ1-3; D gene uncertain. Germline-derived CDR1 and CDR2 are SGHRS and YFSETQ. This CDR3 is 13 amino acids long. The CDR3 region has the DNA TGCGCCAGCAGTTTAGACTCTGGCAACACCATATATTTT. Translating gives CASSLDSGNTIYF. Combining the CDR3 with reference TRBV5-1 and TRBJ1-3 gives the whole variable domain KAGVTQTPRYLIKTRGQQVTLSCSPISGHRSVSWYQQTPGQGLQFLFEYFSETQRNKGNFPGRFSGRQFSNSRSEMNVSTLELGDSALYLCASSLDSGNTIYFGEGSWLTVV.

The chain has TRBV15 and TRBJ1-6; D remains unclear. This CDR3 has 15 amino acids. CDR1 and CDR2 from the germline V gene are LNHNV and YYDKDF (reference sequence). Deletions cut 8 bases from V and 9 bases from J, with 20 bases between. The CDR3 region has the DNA TGTGCCACCGCACCAGCGGAATTAGCGGGTTCACCCCTCCACTTT. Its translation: CATAPAELAGSPLHF.

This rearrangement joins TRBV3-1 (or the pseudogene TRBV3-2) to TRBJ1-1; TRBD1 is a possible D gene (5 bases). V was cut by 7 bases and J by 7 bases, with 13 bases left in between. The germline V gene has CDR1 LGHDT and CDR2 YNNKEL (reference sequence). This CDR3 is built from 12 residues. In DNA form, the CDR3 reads TGTGCCAGCAACGCTCGCCAGGGTGAAGCTTTCTTT. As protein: CASNARQGEAFF.

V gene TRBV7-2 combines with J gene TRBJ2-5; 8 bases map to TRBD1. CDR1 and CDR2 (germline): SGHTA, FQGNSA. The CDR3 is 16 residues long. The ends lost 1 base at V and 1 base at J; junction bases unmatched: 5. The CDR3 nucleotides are TGTGCCAGCAGCTTAGTACAGGGGGAGTTCCAAGAGACCCAGTACTTC. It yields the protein CASSLVQGEFQETQYF.

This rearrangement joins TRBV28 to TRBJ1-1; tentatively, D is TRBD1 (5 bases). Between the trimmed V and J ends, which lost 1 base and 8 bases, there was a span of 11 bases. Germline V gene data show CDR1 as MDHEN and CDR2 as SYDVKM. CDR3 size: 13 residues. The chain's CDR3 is CASSLSPGNEAFF. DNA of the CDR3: TGTGCCAGCAGTTTATCCCCAGGGAACGAAGCTTTCTTT.

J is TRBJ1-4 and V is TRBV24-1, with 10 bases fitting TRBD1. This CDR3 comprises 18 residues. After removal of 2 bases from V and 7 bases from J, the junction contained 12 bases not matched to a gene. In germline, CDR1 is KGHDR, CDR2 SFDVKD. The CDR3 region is CATSDSRVETGGVEKLFF. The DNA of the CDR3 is TGTGCCACCAGTGATTCAAGGGTCGAGACAGGGGGCGTTGAAAAACTGTTTTTT.

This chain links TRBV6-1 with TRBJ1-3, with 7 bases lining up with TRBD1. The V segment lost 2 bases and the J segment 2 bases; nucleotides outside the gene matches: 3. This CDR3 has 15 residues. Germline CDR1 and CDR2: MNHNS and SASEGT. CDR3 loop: CASSEFRGAGNTIYF. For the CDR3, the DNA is TGTGCCAGCAGTGAATTCAGGGGGGCTGGAAACACCATATATTTT.

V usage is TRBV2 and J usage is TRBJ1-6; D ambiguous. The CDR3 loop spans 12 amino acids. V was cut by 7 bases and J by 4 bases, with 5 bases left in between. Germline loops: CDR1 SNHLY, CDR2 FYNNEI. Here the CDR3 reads CASIQYNSPLHF. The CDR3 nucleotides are TGTGCCAGCATACAGTATAATTCACCCCTCCACTTT. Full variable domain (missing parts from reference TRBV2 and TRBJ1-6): EPEVTQTPSHQVTQMGQEVILRCVPISNHLYFYWYRQILGQKVEFLVSFYNNEISEKSEIFDDQFSVERPDGSNFTLKIRSTKLEDSAMYFCASIQYNSPLHFGNGTRLTVT.

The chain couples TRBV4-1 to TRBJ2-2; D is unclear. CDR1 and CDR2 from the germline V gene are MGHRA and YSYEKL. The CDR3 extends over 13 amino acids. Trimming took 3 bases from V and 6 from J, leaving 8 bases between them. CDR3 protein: CASSHVGAGELFF. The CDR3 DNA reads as TGCGCCAGCAGCCACGTCGGTGCCGGGGAGCTGTTTTTT.

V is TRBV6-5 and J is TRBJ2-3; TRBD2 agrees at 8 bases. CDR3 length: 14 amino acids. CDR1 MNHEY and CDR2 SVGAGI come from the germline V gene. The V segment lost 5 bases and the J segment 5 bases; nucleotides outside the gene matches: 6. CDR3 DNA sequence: TGTGCCAGCAGTCGGGGGGGCCCAGGAGATACGCAGTATTTT. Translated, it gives CASSRGGPGDTQYF.

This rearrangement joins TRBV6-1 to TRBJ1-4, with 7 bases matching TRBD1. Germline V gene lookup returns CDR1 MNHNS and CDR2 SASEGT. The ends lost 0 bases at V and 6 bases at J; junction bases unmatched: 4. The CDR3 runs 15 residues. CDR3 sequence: CASSEAGQGDEKLFF. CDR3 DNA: TGTGCCAGCAGTGAAGCGGGTCAGGGGGATGAAAAACTGTTTTTT.

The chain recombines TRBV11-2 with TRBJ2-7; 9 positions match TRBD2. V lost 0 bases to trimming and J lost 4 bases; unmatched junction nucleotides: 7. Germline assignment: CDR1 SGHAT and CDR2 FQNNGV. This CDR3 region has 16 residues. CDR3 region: CASSLDQASGVYEQYF. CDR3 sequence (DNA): TGTGCCAGCAGCTTAGATCAGGCTAGCGGGGTTTACGAGCAGTACTTC.

CDR3 nucleotides: TGTGCCAGCAGCCAAGAAAAGGGGAATATTAACTATGGCTACACCTTC. Its protein product is CASSQEKGNINYGYTF. The chain is built from TRBV4-2 and TRBJ1-2; D is possibly TRBD1 (5 bases). The V end was cut by 0 bases, the J end by 1 base, with 12 bases between. Germline V lookup: CDR1 LGHNA, CDR2 YNFKEQ. The CDR3 extends over 16 amino acids.